Sequencing of this T cell receptor (beta chain) was carried out in a study of technical replicates of blood from a handful of donors (dated by TCRdb to the late 2010s). The library was built by means of the immunoSEQ multiplex PCR assay. TCRdb carries this immuneACCESS record with in-frame sequences only. Its versions omit some clonotypes, under half of them owing to an unresolved V gene in the studies checked, with the rest unexplained. The sample profile shows about 34,000 clones; around 90% of them were found once. The top ten constitute around 4.1% of the sample. Trimming takes 2 bases from V and 3 bases from J, and the germline ends sit 7 bases apart. The CDR3 holds 13 amino acids from the cysteine to the phenylalanine. Only the CDR3 DNA stays, 39 bases, in frame from base 1. Per the germline V gene, MDHEN is the CDR1 and SYDVKM is the CDR2. As regards this clone: Its antigen is not yet known. Per-nucleotide qualities are absent, and no much larger clonotype sits a single base away.

The rearrangement combines TRBV28 with TRBJ1-2, with no confidently assigned D gene. The source material was PBMCs. This clonotype was obtained from a human donor in good health. Some clones in this sample may be carry-over from other donors' samples. Read as DNA, the sequence is TGTGCCAGCAGTTTAGGCGGAGACTATGGCTACACCTTC. This gives the protein CASSLGGDYGYTF.